The 27 T cell receptor beta chains below come from one sample, sequenced in a study of CD8 T cells in Susac syndrome. A quantity of roughly 0.5 to 1 ug RNA underwent reverse transcription using random hexamers. TCRdb analysed the immunoSEQ multiplex PCR reads with MiXCR anew, one entry per CDR3 protein. The sample yields approximately 230,000 distinct CDR3 sequences, 90% to 95% seen once. The material sequenced was CD4+ T cells from PBMCs. These receptors originate from a human donor with multiple sclerosis.

The V gene is TRBV29-1, the J gene TRBJ2-1; D is uncertain. V was pared by 7 bases and J by 7 bases, with 14 bases between. In germline, CDR1 is SQVTM, CDR2 ANQGSEA. This CDR3 contains 12 residues. DNA for the CDR3: TGCAGCGCCCACGGTGAGCAGAATGAGCAGTTCTTC. Its protein is CSAHGEQNEQFF.

The chain joins TRBV3-1 to TRBJ2-3, with D maybe TRBD2 (6 bases). Trimming removed 4 bases at V and 1 base at J, with 12 bases between. Per germline, CDR1 LGHDT and CDR2 YNNKEL (reference sequence). The CDR3 length is 15 residues. Here the CDR3 DNA reads TGTGCCAGCAGCCTGAGGAGCGGGCGCACAGATACGCAGTATTTT. It specifies CASSLRSGRTDTQYF.

This clonotype was counted between two and nine times. CDR3 nucleotide sequence: TGTGCCAGCAGTGAGGGGAGATCGACCGAGCAGTACGTC. Encoded protein: CASSEGRSTEQYV. The J gene is TRBJ2-7, the V gene TRBV6-1, with a tentative D call TRBD2 (5 bases). CDR3 length: 13 residues. Per the germline V gene, CDR1 is MNHNS and CDR2 is SASEGT. Trimming took off 3 bases at V and 6 bases at J, with 12 bases between the two ends.

The chain has TRBV7-2 and TRBJ2-7; D is perhaps TRBD1 or TRBD2 (5 bases each). Per germline, CDR1 SGHTA and CDR2 FQGNSA. CDR3 length: 16 amino acids. V was shortened by 1 base and J by 4 bases, with 17 bases between the two germline ends. The CDR3 bases are TGTGCCAGCAGCTTAGAGGGACGCACCCTATCGTACGAGCAGTACGTC. Protein sequence: CASSLEGRTLSYEQYV.

This chain links TRBV3-1 with TRBJ2-3; maybe TRBD1 (6 bases). V was cut by 3 bases and J by 2 bases, with 18 bases left in between. This CDR3 region has 17 residues. Germline CDR1 is LGHDT and CDR2 is YNNKEL (reference sequence). The CDR3 loop reads CASSHPGQGYPTDTQYF. For the CDR3, the DNA is TGTGCCAGCAGCCATCCGGGACAAGGATACCCCACAGATACGCAGTATTTT.

The chain couples TRBV4-2 to TRBJ2-4; D could derive from TRBD1 or TRBD2 (7 bases each). The CDR3 length is 15 residues. Germline CDR1 is LGHNA and CDR2 is YNFKEQ. Trimming removed 0 bases at V and 7 bases at J, with 13 bases between. CDR3 nucleotide sequence: TGTGCCAGCAGCCAAGATCTCCAGGGGGGGAACATTCAGTACTTC. Its translation is CASSQDLQGGNIQYF.

The genes are TRBV14 and TRBJ2-2, with TRBD1 as a possible D gene (6 bases). CDR3 length equals 14 residues. Looked up from germline, CDR1 is SGHDN and CDR2 is FVKESK. V was trimmed by 6 bases and J by 4 bases, leaving 12 bases between them. Here the CDR3 DNA reads TGTGCCAGCAGTCACAGGGTCGGCACCGGGGAGCTGTTTTTT. Translated: CASSHRVGTGELFF.

The rearrangement uses TRBV27 and TRBJ1-2, with D perhaps TRBD1 (6 bases). V lost 5 bases, J lost 8 bases, and 27 bases lay in between. The CDR3 totals 17 residues. Germline-derived CDR1 and CDR2 are MNHEY and SMNVEV (reference sequence). CDR3 sequence (DNA): TGTGCCAGCAGTCCAGGCCATAGGGGGGGCGTTTTTCTCGGCTACACCTTC. Translated, it gives CASSPGHRGGVFLGYTF.

The rearrangement uses TRBV19 and TRBJ2-3, with 12 bases matching TRBD2. J lost 3 bases, V lost 4 bases, and 14 bases had no gene match. CDR1 LNHDA and CDR2 SQIVND come from the germline V gene (reference sequence). This CDR3 is built from 19 residues. The CDR3 loop reads CASSRLAGGPRSRTDTQYF. The CDR3 DNA follows: TGTGCCAGTAGTAGGCTAGCGGGAGGGCCTCGGTCGAGGACAGATACGCAGTATTTT.

The V call is TRBV6-4, the J call TRBJ2-6; D is ambiguous. Trimming took 0 bases from V and 3 from J, leaving 0 bases between them. The CDR3 spans 13 residues. In germline, CDR1 is MRHNA, CDR2 SNTAGT. CDR3 protein: CASSDSGANVLTF. The CDR3 nucleotides are TGTGCCAGCAGTGACTCTGGGGCCAACGTCCTGACTTTC.

The chain links TRBV7-6 to TRBJ2-1; 9 nucleotides align to TRBD2. The CDR3 is made up of 15 amino acids. J was trimmed by 9 bases and V by 1 base; bases with no gene match: 7. The germline V gene encodes CDR1 SGHVS and CDR2 FNYEAQ. Here the CDR3 DNA reads TGTGCCAGCAGCTTAGAAGCGGGAGGTAGGGGTGAGCAGTTCTTC. Amino acid sequence: CASSLEAGGRGEQFF.

The chain is built from TRBV12-5 and TRBJ2-5; TRBD1 might be the D (7 bases). V gave up 0 bases and J gave up 6 bases, with 14 bases separating them. CDR3 length equals 15 residues. Germline loops: CDR1 LGHNT, CDR2 FRNRAP. CDR3 coding DNA: TGTGCTAGTGGTTTGGTACGGCAGGGGGGACAGACCCAGTACTTC. It translates to CASGLVRQGGQTQYF.

The chain recombines TRBV6-1 with TRBJ2-7; TRBD2 matches at 10 bases. CDR3 size: 15 residues. Trimming took 6 bases from V and 1 from J; bases not matched to a gene: 6. Germline V gene data show CDR1 as MNHNS and CDR2 as SASEGT. The CDR3 loop is CASSRPSGSSYEQYV. The CDR3 coding sequence is TGTGCCAGCAGCCGTCCTAGCGGGAGTTCCTACGAGCAGTACGTC.

This clonotype was detected once. The chain couples TRBV20-1 to TRBJ1-5, with D possibly being TRBD1 (5 bases). The CDR3 covers 15 residues. Germline V gives CDR1 DFQATT, CDR2 SNEGSKA (reference sequence). Between the trimmed V and J ends, which lost 3 bases and 0 bases, there was a span of 12 bases. CDR3 region: CSARMGRYSNQPQHF. For the CDR3, the DNA is TGCAGTGCTAGGATGGGACGGTATAGCAATCAGCCCCAGCATTTT.

This chain connects TRBV20-1 to TRBJ2-5; D remains ambiguous. The V gene lost 0 bases and the J gene lost 4 bases, with 6 bases spanning the gap. Germline V gene lookup returns CDR1 DFQATT and CDR2 SNEGSKA (reference sequence). CDR3 size: 12 residues. The CDR3 coding sequence is TGCAGTGCTAGAGATTCGGTAGAGACCCAGTACTTC. Translating gives CSARDSVETQYF.

The J gene is TRBJ2-5, the V gene TRBV19; a possible D gene is TRBD2 (7 bases). The CDR3 runs to 14 residues. Germline V gene lookup returns CDR1 LNHDA and CDR2 SQIVND (reference sequence). Trimming shortened V by 3 bases and J by 5 bases, and 13 bases separated the two germline ends. The CDR3 loop reads CASSIAGAPETQYF. The CDR3 DNA follows: TGTGCCAGTAGTATCGCGGGGGCTCCCGAGACCCAGTACTTC.

The rearrangement joins TRBV10-3 to TRBJ2-3; D gene ambiguous. CDR3 length equals 14 residues. V was shortened by 0 bases and J by 1 base, with 5 bases between the two germline ends. Germline V gives CDR1 ENHRY, CDR2 SYGVKD. CDR3 amino acids: CAISESSGTDTQYF. The DNA for the CDR3 is TGTGCCATCAGTGAGTCGAGCGGCACAGATACGCAGTATTTT.

V usage is TRBV10-3 and J usage is TRBJ1-3, with D possibly matching TRBD1 (5 bases). The CDR3 length is 15 residues. Germline CDR1 and CDR2: ENHRY and SYGVKD. V lost 8 bases, J lost 2 bases, and 16 bases lay in between. The CDR3 DNA is TGTGCCATCGGGACTTTCGGGATGACTGGAAACACCATATATTTT. Its translation: CAIGTFGMTGNTIYF.

This chain links TRBV20-1 with TRBJ1-2, with a weak D call TRBD1 (5 bases). CDR1 and CDR2 (germline): DFQATT, SNEGSKA (reference sequence). V gave up 5 bases and J gave up 5 bases, with 9 bases separating them. The CDR3 loop spans 11 amino acids. The CDR3 bases are TGCAGTGCTGGAGGGGAGTATGGCTACACCTTC. Residues: CSAGGEYGYTF.

V usage is TRBV3-1 and J usage is TRBJ1-6, with no clear D. The CDR3 is 14 residues long. The V end was cut by 0 bases, the J end by 6 bases, with 6 bases between. Looked up from germline, CDR1 is LGHDT and CDR2 is YNNKEL (reference sequence). For the CDR3, the DNA is TGTGCCAGCAGCCAAGATGACCTTAATTCACCCCTCCACTTT. Its protein product is CASSQDDLNSPLHF.

This chain uses TRBV12-3 or TRBV12-4 with TRBJ1-5; D unresolved. Trimming took off 1 base at V and 3 bases at J, with 7 bases between the two ends. The CDR3 loop spans 14 amino acids. The DNA of the CDR3 is TGTGCCAGCAGTTTAGGGATCCCCAATCAGCCCCAGCATTTT. Its protein is CASSLGIPNQPQHF.

V usage is TRBV5-1 and J usage is TRBJ1-3; D remains ambiguous. Trimming took off 0 bases at V and 4 bases at J, with 8 bases between the two ends. The CDR3 is made up of 14 amino acids. Germline CDR1 SGHRS, CDR2 YFSETQ. The CDR3: CASSLVGMGNTIYF. The CDR3 nucleotides read TGCGCCAGCAGCTTGGTCGGGATGGGAAACACCATATATTTT.

V gene TRBV30 combines with J gene TRBJ2-5, with D maybe TRBD1 (6 bases). The V gene lost 0 bases and the J gene lost 2 bases, with 10 bases spanning the gap. This CDR3 region has 14 residues. Germline V gene lookup returns CDR1 GTSNPN and CDR2 SVGIG (reference sequence). CDR3 sequence (DNA): TGTGCCTGGAGTGTAAAGGGGGTTCAAGAGACCCAGTACTTC. Residues: CAWSVKGVQETQYF.

The chain employs TRBV19 and TRBJ1-1; D may be TRBD1 (5 bases). CDR1 and CDR2 from the germline V gene are LNHDA and SQIVND (reference sequence). V lost 6 bases to trimming and J lost 2 bases, with 13 bases between them. The CDR3 sequence is 14 residues long. CDR3 in DNA: TGTGCCAGTAGCACCACGGGGGACAACACTGAAGCTTTCTTT. This encodes CASSTTGDNTEAFF.

The chain couples TRBV20-1 to TRBJ1-2, with D possibly TRBD1 on 6 matching bases. Between the trimmed V and J ends, which lost 6 bases and 4 bases, there was a span of 21 bases. The CDR3 sequence is 15 residues long. Germline V gene sequence: CDR1 DFQATT, CDR2 SNEGSKA (reference sequence). CDR3 in DNA: TGCAGTGCAGAAACCGGGACACCGTCCTTCTATGGCTACACCTTC. It yields the protein CSAETGTPSFYGYTF.

V is TRBV6-5 and J is TRBJ2-3, with D possibly being TRBD1 (5 bases). Germline CDR1 is MNHEY and CDR2 is SVGAGI. Between the trimmed V and J ends, which lost 6 bases and 0 bases, there was a span of 13 bases. The CDR3 length is 15 residues. The chain's CDR3 is CASSRAGYSTDTQYF. DNA for the CDR3: TGTGCCAGCAGCCGGGCAGGGTATAGCACAGATACGCAGTATTTT.

This sequence joins TRBV7-2 and TRBJ2-7; TRBD2 agrees at 13 bases. The CDR3 runs 15 residues. The trim removed 8 bases at V and 0 bases at J, leaving 4 bases unmatched. Looked up from germline, CDR1 is SGHTA and CDR2 is FQGNSA. The CDR3: CASGTSGGGSYEQYV. In DNA form, the CDR3 reads TGTGCCAGCGGTACTAGCGGGGGGGGCTCCTACGAGCAGTACGTC.